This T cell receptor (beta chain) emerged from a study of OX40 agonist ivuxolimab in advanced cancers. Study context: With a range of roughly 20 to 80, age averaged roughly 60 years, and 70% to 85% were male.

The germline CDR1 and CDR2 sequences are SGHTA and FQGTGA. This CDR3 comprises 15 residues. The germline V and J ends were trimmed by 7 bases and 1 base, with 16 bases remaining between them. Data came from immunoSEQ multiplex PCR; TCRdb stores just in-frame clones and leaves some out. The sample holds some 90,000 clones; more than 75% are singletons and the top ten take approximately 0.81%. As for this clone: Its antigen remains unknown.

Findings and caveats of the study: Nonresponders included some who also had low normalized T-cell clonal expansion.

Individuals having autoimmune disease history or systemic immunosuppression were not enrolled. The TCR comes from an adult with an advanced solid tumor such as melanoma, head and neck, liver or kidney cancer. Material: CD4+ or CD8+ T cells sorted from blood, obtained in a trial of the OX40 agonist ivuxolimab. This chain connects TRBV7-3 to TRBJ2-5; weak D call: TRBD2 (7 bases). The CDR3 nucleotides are TGTGCCAGCATTGTGAGAGGGGGGGCCCAAGAGACCCAGTACTTC. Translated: CASIVRGGAQETQYF.